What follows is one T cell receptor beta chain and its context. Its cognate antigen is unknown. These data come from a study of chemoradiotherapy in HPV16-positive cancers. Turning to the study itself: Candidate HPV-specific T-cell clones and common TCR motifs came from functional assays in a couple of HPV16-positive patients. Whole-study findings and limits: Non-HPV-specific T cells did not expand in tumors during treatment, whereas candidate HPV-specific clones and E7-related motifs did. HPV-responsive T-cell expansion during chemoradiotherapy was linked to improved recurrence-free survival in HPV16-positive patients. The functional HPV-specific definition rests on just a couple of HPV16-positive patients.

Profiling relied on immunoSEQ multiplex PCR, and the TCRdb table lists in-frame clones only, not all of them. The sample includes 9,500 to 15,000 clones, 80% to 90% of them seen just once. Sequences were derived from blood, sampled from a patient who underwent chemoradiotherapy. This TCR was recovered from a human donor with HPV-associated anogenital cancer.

CDR3 in DNA: TGTGCCAGCAGCGTCGGCGGGGGGGGATCCAACACCGGGGAGCTGTTTTTT. It yields the protein CASSVGGGGSNTGELFF. The gene calls are TRBV9 and TRBJ2-2; 9 bases are a match to TRBD2. The germline gives CDR1 SGDLS, CDR2 YYNGEE. The CDR3 runs to 17 residues. V shed 2 bases and J 2 bases; nucleotides not matched to a gene: 7.